This TCR beta chain was found in a study of blood T cell repertoires in COVID-19. Study at large: Researchers got acute and convalescent COVID-19 samples from the United States, Italy and Spain. Sample material is recorded as cDNA or gDNA derived from T cells, B-cell-depleted T cells, or PBMCs.

Original processing notes: Nucleated cell number was recorded as an estimate derived from reference gene primer amplification. TCRdb's table, derived via immunoSEQ multiplex PCR, lists solely in-frame clones and lacks some. That table is the source of V, J and clone size, and D and trimming were worked out from the DNA. The sample lists about 480,000 clones; 75% to 90% were seen once. Sequenced sample: peripheral blood. This receptor was identified in a woman aged 25 to 45 with acute or convalescent COVID-19.

CDR3 nucleotide sequence: TGTGCCTGGAAGGGGGACTACGAGCAGTACTTC. This codes for CAWKGDYEQYF. V is TRBV30 and J is TRBJ2-7; D may be TRBD1 (6 bases). V was trimmed by 4 bases and J by 3 bases, leaving 7 bases between them. CDR3 length: 11 amino acids. The germline V gene encodes CDR1 GTSNPN and CDR2 SVGIG (reference sequence).